The 26 T cell receptor beta chains presented below share a single source sample, sequenced in a study of CD8+CD57+ T cells in acquired aplastic anemia. TCR beta VDJ and CDR3 profiling used genomic DNA as template. MiXCR, applied by TCRdb to the reads, yields one record per CDR3 protein. Among 400,000 to 450,000 distinct CDR3 sequences listed, roughly 64% were seen once. Material: sorted CD4+, CD8+, or CD8+CD57+ T cells (not recorded which) from PBMCs. Source of these receptors: a human donor in good health, serving as a control.

In this sample, this clonotype turned up many times. V is TRBV27 and J is TRBJ2-7; D is tentatively TRBD1 or TRBD2 (5 bases each). The CDR3 extends over 15 amino acids. Per germline, CDR1 MNHEY and CDR2 SMNVEV (reference sequence). Trimming stripped 5 bases from V and 0 bases from J, with 14 bases between. The CDR3 sequence is CASSDPGRISYEQYF. The CDR3 DNA follows: TGTGCCAGCAGTGATCCGGGGCGAATCTCCTACGAGCAGTACTTC.

This chain links TRBV11-2 with TRBJ2-7; 8 bases align to TRBD1. V gave up 3 bases and J gave up 6 bases; unmatched junction bases: 4. CDR1 and CDR2 from the germline V gene are SGHAT and FQNNGV. The CDR3 consists of 13 residues. For the CDR3, the DNA is TGTGCCAGCAGCTTTCAGGGGGCGGGCGAGCAGTACGTC. Translation: CASSFQGAGEQYV.

V and J are TRBV12-3 or TRBV12-4 and TRBJ1-2; D gene ambiguous. The ends were cut back, 7 bases at V and 8 bases at J, with 11 bases in the middle. The CDR3 totals 11 residues. DNA for the CDR3: TGTGCCAGCATTGACCTGCGGGGCTACACCTTC. Translation gives CASIDLRGYTF.

The table lists this clonotype with many counts. This chain's CDR3 is CASSDLDSYNSPLHF. CDR3 DNA: TGTGCCAGCAGCGACCTGGACTCCTATAATTCACCCCTCCACTTT. The chain carries TRBV3-1 and TRBJ1-6; D call uncertain. CDR1 LGHDT and CDR2 YNNKEL come from the germline V gene (reference sequence). V was pared by 5 bases and J by 0 bases, with 8 bases between. CDR3 length equals 15 residues.

This chain connects TRBV7-7 to TRBJ1-3, with 7 bases aligning to TRBD1. Germline CDR1 and CDR2: SSHAT and FNYEAQ (reference sequence). CDR3 length equals 16 residues. The ends lost 0 bases at V and 9 bases at J; junction bases unmatched: 11. The CDR3 DNA sequence: TGTGCCAGCAGCTTAGCGCCGTGGACAGGAGAAGGCACCATATATTTT. This gives the protein CASSLAPWTGEGTIYF.

This clonotype showed up many times. The rearrangement uses TRBV7-2 and TRBJ1-2; 8 bases are a match to TRBD1. Germline CDR1 is SGHTA and CDR2 is FQGNSA. J was trimmed by 8 bases and V by 1 base; bases with no gene match: 9. This CDR3 region has 15 residues. The CDR3 region is CASSLVARGQGGYTF. CDR3 bases: TGTGCCAGCAGCTTAGTAGCCAGGGGGCAAGGGGGCTACACCTTC.

This clonotype was found a few times. This chain uses TRBV24-1 with TRBJ2-7; D is perhaps TRBD1 or TRBD2 (5 bases each). Trimming shortened V by 3 bases and J by 5 bases, and 22 bases separated the two germline ends. The CDR3 length is 17 residues. The V gene's germline CDR1 is KGHDR and CDR2 SFDVKD. The CDR3 loop is CATSDLGTAIGSHEQYF. As DNA, the CDR3 is TGTGCCACCAGTGATCTTGGGACCGCTATAGGGTCCCACGAGCAGTACTTC.

In regard to this clonotype: This may arise from a read error, as a much more abundant clone is one base away. This chain uses TRBV5-6 with TRBJ1-1; no definite D call. Germline assignment: CDR1 SGHDT and CDR2 YYEEEE. Trimming removed 4 bases from V and 6 bases from J, with 19 bases in between. The CDR3 is 15 residues long. This CDR3 reads CASSMGPPGGAEAFF. The CDR3 nucleotides are TGTGCCAGCAGCATGGGCCCTCCGGGAGGCGCTGAAGCTTTCTTT.

The CDR3 coding sequence is TGTGCCAGCAGTTCAGACAGGGGTCGCAACGGGGAGCTGTTTTTT. As protein: CASSSDRGRNGELFF. The chain has TRBV2 and TRBJ2-2, with 8 positions matching TRBD1. With V trimmed by 5 bases and J by 7 bases, 9 bases remained unmatched. The CDR3 covers 15 residues. CDR1 and CDR2 (germline): SNHLY, FYNNEI.

On this clonotype: The conserved final phenylalanine or tryptophan is absent from the CDR3, which likely points to a read error. It is unclear where the CDR3 begins or ends on the DNA, so no DNA is shown, and the CDR3 is as TCRdb lists it. The J gene is TRBJ2-2, the V gene TRBV2; the table's D call, TRBD1, was not checked against the DNA. The CDR3 adds up to 15 amino acids, both ends counted. Germline values: CDR1 SNHLY, CDR2 FYNNEI. This CDR3 reads CASTKAGWYHRGAVV.

This clonotype was seen at least ten times. This sequence joins TRBV5-8 and TRBJ2-1; 9 bases agree with TRBD2. CDR3 length equals 15 residues. Germline lookup yields CDR1 SGHTS and CDR2 YDEGEE. The J segment lost 4 bases and the V segment lost 4 bases, leaving 6 bases of the junction unmatched. CDR3 DNA: TGTGCCAGCAGCCGGAGCGGGGGGTCGTACAATGAGCAGTTCTTC. Translated: CASSRSGGSYNEQFF.

The V call is TRBV5-4, the J call TRBJ1-4; D gene unclear. CDR3 length equals 15 residues. The germline V and J ends were trimmed by 6 bases and 0 bases, with 12 bases remaining between them. Germline V gene data show CDR1 as SGHNT and CDR2 as YYREEE (reference sequence). The CDR3 DNA reads TGTGCCAGCACGTCGAATGTTGCAACTAATGAAAAACTGTTTTTT. Amino acid sequence: CASTSNVATNEKLFF. The entire variable domain, with the rest obtained from reference TRBV5-4 and TRBJ1-4, is as follows: ETGVTQSPTHLIKTRGQQVTLRCSSQSGHNTVSWYQQALGQGPQFIFQYYREEENGRGNFPPRFSGLQFPNYSSELNVNALELDDSALYLCASTSNVATNEKLFFGSGTQLSVL.

Remarks on this clonotype: A clone one base away is much larger, so this may be a read error. This chain links TRBV5-1 with TRBJ1-4, with TRBD1 as a possible D gene (5 bases). CDR1 and CDR2 from the germline V gene are SGHRS and YFSETQ. With 3 bases removed from V and 12 bases from J, the gap between germline ends came to 18 bases. The CDR3 has 14 residues. This CDR3 reads CASSSQGGDGELFF. The DNA for the CDR3 is TGCGCCAGCAGCTCACAAGGAGGGGACGGGGAACTGTTTTTT.

The chain uses TRBV7-9 and TRBJ2-5; D not resolved. CDR3 length: 14 residues. Trimming removed 1 base at V and 4 bases at J, with 10 bases between. Germline V gene sequence: CDR1 SEHNR, CDR2 FQNEAQ (reference sequence). The CDR3 is CASSLVILTETQYF. CDR3 bases: TGTGCCAGCAGCTTAGTGATACTTACAGAGACCCAGTACTTC.

This clonotype was seen ten or more times. The junction departs from the called germline gene at one end, perhaps through a read error. The chain couples TRBV4-3 to TRBJ2-3; TRBD2 aligns across 9 bases. The CDR3 has 15 residues. Germline assignment: CDR1 LGHNA and CDR2 YSLEER. In DNA form, the CDR3 reads TGTGCCAGCAGCTCGCGGGGGGGCGGAACAGATACGCAGTATTTT. Translation gives CASSSRGGGTDTQYF.

The CDR3 DNA is TGTGCCAGCGCGGTACGTAACAACTATGGCTACACCTTC. Amino acid sequence: CASAVRNNYGYTF. The chain is built from TRBV5-8 and TRBJ1-2, with D unclear. Germline V lookup: CDR1 SGHTS, CDR2 YDEGEE. This CDR3 comprises 13 residues. Trimming stripped 7 bases from V and 2 bases from J, with 12 bases between.

The CDR3 spells CASSVEAGTGTQYF. The CDR3 DNA reads as TGTGCCAGCAGCGTAGAGGCGGGCACAGGCACGCAGTATTTT. The genes are TRBV9 and TRBJ2-3, with D possibly being TRBD1 or TRBD2 (5 bases each). The germline V gene encodes CDR1 SGDLS and CDR2 YYNGEE. The CDR3 consists of 14 residues. V shed 0 bases and J shed 9 bases, with 14 bases lying between them.

This clonotype was observed at least ten times. This sequence joins TRBV12-3 or TRBV12-4 and TRBJ2-5; TRBD1 is a possible D gene (6 bases). The germline V and J ends were trimmed by 6 bases and 3 bases, with 17 bases remaining between them. The CDR3 spans 15 residues. The CDR3 coding sequence is TGTGCCAGCAGAGCTACCGGGACACCTAAAGAGACCCAGTACTTC. Translated, it gives CASRATGTPKETQYF.

V is TRBV10-3 and J is TRBJ1-2, with D perhaps matching TRBD1 (6 bases). With 2 bases removed from V and 8 bases from J, the gap between germline ends came to 9 bases. Per the germline V gene, CDR1 is ENHRY and CDR2 is SYGVKD. The CDR3 consists of 12 residues. CDR3 protein: CAISEEGGGYTF. In DNA, the CDR3 is TGTGCCATCAGTGAGGAAGGGGGGGGCTACACCTTC.

This clonotype was seen repeatedly, ten times or more. The rearrangement uses TRBV7-3 and TRBJ1-1; D is unclear. V dropped 1 base and J dropped 3 bases, with 6 bases sitting between them. The CDR3 has 13 residues. From germline, CDR1 is SGHTA and CDR2 FQGTGA. The CDR3 DNA reads as TGTGCCAGCAGCTTAAACCGGGACACTGAAGCTTTCTTT. Protein product: CASSLNRDTEAFF.

V is TRBV5-1 and J is TRBJ1-1; D unclear. Germline V gives CDR1 SGHRS, CDR2 YFSETQ. Trimming removed 2 bases at V and 5 bases at J, with 4 bases between. CDR3 length: 11 residues. The CDR3 is CASSFGTEAFF. The DNA of the CDR3 is TGCGCCAGCAGCTTTGGTACTGAAGCTTTCTTT. Full variable domain (missing parts from reference TRBV5-1 and TRBJ1-1): KAGVTQTPRYLIKTRGQQVTLSCSPISGHRSVSWYQQTPGQGLQFLFEYFSETQRNKGNFPGRFSGRQFSNSRSEMNVSTLELGDSALYLCASSFGTEAFFGQGTRLTVV.

The chain combines TRBV25-1 with TRBJ2-7, with 8 bases matching TRBD1. Trimming took 2 bases from V and 5 from J; bases not matched to a gene: 8. The CDR3 length is 15 residues. Germline V gives CDR1 MGHDK, CDR2 SYGVNS. The CDR3 protein is CASSEMDRANDEQYF. The CDR3 nucleotides read TGTGCCAGCAGTGAAATGGACAGGGCTAACGACGAGCAGTACTTC.

On this clonotype itself: At one of its ends the junction is not consistent with the germline gene, which may arise from a read error. The chain joins TRBV5-1 to TRBJ2-1; D is possibly TRBD1 or TRBD2 (5 bases each). Germline CDR1 is SGHRS and CDR2 is YFSETQ. The length of the CDR3 is 11 residues. DNA of the CDR3: TGTGCCAGCAGCGAAGAGGGGTTCGGTTTCTTC. Its translation: CASSEEGFGFF.

The chain joins TRBV20-1 to TRBJ2-3; unclear D gene. Germline-derived CDR1 and CDR2 are DFQATT and SNEGSKA (reference sequence). The CDR3 covers 11 residues. The V end was cut by 6 bases, the J end by 2 bases, with 6 bases between. CDR3 amino acids: CSASITDTQYF. The CDR3 nucleotides read TGCAGTGCCAGCATCACAGATACGCAGTATTTT.

To note about this clonotype: Germline and junction disagree at one end, which may indicate a read error. This chain connects TRBV7-2 to TRBJ2-3, with TRBD2 matching 7 bases. In germline, CDR1 is SGHTA, CDR2 FQGNSA. This CDR3 comprises 16 residues. CDR3 in DNA: TGTGCCAGCAGCGTAGCCCGTAGCGGGCGTTCAGATACGCAGTATTTT. Its translation: CASSVARSGRSDTQYF.

The V gene is TRBV9, the J gene TRBJ1-5, with TRBD1 matching 9 bases. The V and J ends lost 3 bases and 16 bases, in that order; junction bases with no gene match: 14. This CDR3 contains 14 residues. Germline values: CDR1 SGDLS, CDR2 YYNGEE. CDR3 bases: TGTGCCAGCAGCGCCGCAGGGGACAGGGATTCCCCCCATTTT. This sequence encodes CASSAAGDRDSPHF.